The source of this TCR beta chain is a study of identical twins. Healthy Caucasians were all of the donors. About this clonotype: What it binds is unknown.

TCRdb reprocessed the 5' RACE reads via MiXCR and lists one record per CDR3 protein. The sample has 1.5 million to 2 million distinct CDR3 sequences; under 35% are singletons. Findings and limits, study-wide: There were fewer insertions in abundant cord blood beta clonotypes, but memory repertoires showed no such pattern. The presence of invariant MAIT and iNKT cells could partly confound analyses of zero-insertion sequences. Within beta out-of-frame sequences, the excess sharing observed between twins was weaker.

Germline V gene sequence: CDR1 SQVTM, CDR2 ANQGSEA. The CDR3 consists of 12 residues. With V trimmed by 4 bases and J by 12 bases, 6 bases remained unmatched. Sequencing was done on a sample of cord blood. The rearrangement uses TRBV29-1 and TRBJ2-7, with 13 bases identical to TRBD2. The origin of this receptor is a newborn girl in good health. CDR3 residues: CSVGGLAGAMYF. The CDR3, as DNA: TGCAGCGTTGGAGGACTAGCGGGGGCCATGTACTTC.